This T cell receptor beta chain was sequenced for a study of technical replicates of blood from a handful of donors. This table comes from immunoSEQ multiplex PCR, and its TCRdb copy is limited to in-frame clones, with some not included. The sample contains 15,000 to 20,000 clones, around nine tenths of which appear only once. The germline V gene encodes CDR1 LGHNA and CDR2 YNFKEQ. Losses at the gene ends were 0 bases for V and 4 bases for J; bases not matched to a gene: 3. The CDR3 extends over 14 amino acids. Sequenced input: PBMCs. The chain is built from TRBV4-2 and TRBJ2-7; TRBD2 matches at 7 bases. The origin of this receptor is a human donor in good health. CDR3 bases: TGTGCCAGCAGCCAAGAGTCGGGGGGATACGAGCAGTACTTC. Encoded protein: CASSQESGGYEQYF.